This T cell receptor beta chain was recovered during a study of blood T cell repertoires in COVID-19. This clone was detected a few times. Data came from immunoSEQ multiplex PCR; TCRdb stores just in-frame clones and leaves some out. Of 95,000 to 110,000 clones in the sample, 65% to 90% were seen once. This CDR3 has 12 amino acids. Trimming took 4 bases from V and 7 from J, leaving 11 bases between them. Germline CDR1 is SGHRS and CDR2 is YFSETQ. Material for sequencing was peripheral blood. This sequence joins TRBV5-1 and TRBJ1-1; the D is unclear. This receptor was obtained from a man aged 60 to 69 with acute or convalescent COVID-19. As DNA, the CDR3 is TGCGCCAGCAGCCCCCTGGGCATTGAAGCTTTCTTT. Amino acids: CASSPLGIEAFF.